The rows below give T cell receptor beta chains drawn from one sample of a study of T cell responses to AZD1222 COVID-19 vaccine. Profiling relied on immunoSEQ multiplex PCR, and the TCRdb table lists in-frame clones only, not all of them. The sample has some 150,000 clones, roughly nine tenths seen once. This specimen was peripheral blood, taken on day 0 of AZD1222 vaccination. These receptors came from an adult in good health. The CDR3 runs from the conserved cysteine through the conserved F or W. The D gene is left open where the match is weak. Clone size is not always given. Where it is, it says once, few, many or a class for expanded clones.

d_gene	len	v_gene	abundance	j_gene	CDR3aa	CDR3nt
-	14	TRBV9	-	TRBJ2-3	CASSVEGPADTQYF	TGTGCCAGCAGCGTGGAGGGACCCGCAGATACGCAGTATTTT
-	18	TRBV4-1	-	TRBJ1-3	CASSQDGLGDRSGNTIYF	TGCGCCAGCAGCCAAGATGGGCTTGGGGACCGCTCTGGAAACACCATATATTTT
TRBD1	14	TRBV5-1	-	TRBJ1-5	CASSPGTVNQPQHF	TGCGCCAGCAGCCCCGGGACAGTTAATCAGCCCCAGCATTTT
-	15	TRBV5-1	once	TRBJ2-2	CASRPDPTNTGELFF	TGCGCCAGCAGACCGGACCCAACGAACACCGGGGAGCTGTTTTTT
-	15	TRBV5-6	few	TRBJ1-2	CASSLVEGPIYGYTF	TGTGCCAGCAGCTTGGTGGAGGGGCCGATCTATGGCTACACCTTC
-	12	TRBV12-3/TRBV12-4	-	TRBJ2-3	CASSPSTDTQYF	TGTGCCAGCAGCCCAAGCACAGATACGCAGTATTTT
-	14	TRBV10-1	-	TRBJ2-7	CASREDTGHYEQYF	TGCGCCAGCAGGGAGGACACGGGACACTACGAGCAGTACTTC
TRBD1	14	TRBV6-5	-	TRBJ1-1	CASSRDSGNTEAFF	TGTGCCAGCAGCAGGGACAGTGGGAACACTGAAGCTTTCTTT
-	14	TRBV5-1	-	TRBJ1-1	CASSLAGSNTEAFF	TGCGCCAGCAGCTTGGCGGGGTCCAACACTGAAGCTTTCTTT
-	15	TRBV7-8	-	TRBJ2-1	CASSRSSDGWNEQFF	TGTGCCAGCAGTCGGTCCAGCGATGGGTGGAATGAGCAGTTCTTC
-	15	TRBV5-1	-	TRBJ1-5	CASRPGVGLDQPQHF	TGCGCCAGCAGGCCTGGCGTGGGGTTGGATCAGCCCCAGCATTTT
TRBD2	16	TRBV4-1	-	TRBJ2-1	CASSPGTSGSKGEQFF	TGCGCCAGCAGCCCTGGGACTAGCGGGAGTAAGGGTGAGCAGTTCTTC
TRBD2	17	TRBV6-2/TRBV6-3	-	TRBJ2-3	CASSYGAGGRSTDTQYF	TGTGCCAGCAGTTACGGGGCGGGCGGGAGAAGCACAGATACGCAGTATTTT
TRBD2	13	TRBV15	-	TRBJ2-7	CATTEREAYEQYF	TGTGCCACCACGGAACGGGAGGCCTACGAGCAGTACTTC